The entry below describes one T cell receptor beta chain. The target antigen is unknown. Profiled with immunoSEQ multiplex PCR; TCRdb holds only in-frame clones, not every one. The data show some 87,000 clones, under 95% seen once. This CDR3 spans 11 amino acids. The V end was cut by 2 bases, the J end by 8 bases, with 6 bases between. Germline CDR1 and CDR2: MNHNS and SASEGT. This entry belongs to a study of T cell responses to AZD1222 COVID-19 vaccine. Findings of the study overall: Baseline serology detected seropositivity in only six or seven AZD1222 recipients.

This chain uses TRBV6-1 with TRBJ1-2, with unresolved D. The material was peripheral blood, obtained on day 0 of MenACWY control vaccination. The receptor was derived from an adult in good health. The CDR3 sequence: CASSERGGYTF. The CDR3 DNA reads TGTGCCAGCAGTGAACGAGGGGGCTACACCTTC.